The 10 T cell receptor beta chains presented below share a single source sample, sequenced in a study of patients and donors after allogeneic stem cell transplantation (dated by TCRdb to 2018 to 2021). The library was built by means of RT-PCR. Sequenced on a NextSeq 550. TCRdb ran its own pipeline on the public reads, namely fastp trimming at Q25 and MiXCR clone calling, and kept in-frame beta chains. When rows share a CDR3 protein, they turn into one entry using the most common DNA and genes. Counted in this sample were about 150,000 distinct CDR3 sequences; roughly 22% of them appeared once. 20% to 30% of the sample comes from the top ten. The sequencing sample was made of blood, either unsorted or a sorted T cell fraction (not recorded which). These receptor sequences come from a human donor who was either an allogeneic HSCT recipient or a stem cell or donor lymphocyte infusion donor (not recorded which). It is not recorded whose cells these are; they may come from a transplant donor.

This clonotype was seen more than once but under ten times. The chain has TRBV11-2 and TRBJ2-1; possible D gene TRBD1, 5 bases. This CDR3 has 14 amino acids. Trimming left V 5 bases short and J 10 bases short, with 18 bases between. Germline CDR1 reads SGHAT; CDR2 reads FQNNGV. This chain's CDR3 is CASSRDSISSEQFF. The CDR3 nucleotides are TGTGCCAGCAGCCGAGACAGTATCTCCAGCGAGCAGTTCTTC.

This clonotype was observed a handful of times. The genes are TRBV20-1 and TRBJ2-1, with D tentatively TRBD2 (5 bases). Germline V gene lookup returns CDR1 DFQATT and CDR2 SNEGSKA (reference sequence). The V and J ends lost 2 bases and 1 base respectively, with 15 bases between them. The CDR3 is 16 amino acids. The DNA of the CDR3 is TGCAGTGCTAGAATTTTAGGGCTAGCATCCTACAATGAGCAGTTCTTC. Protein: CSARILGLASYNEQFF.

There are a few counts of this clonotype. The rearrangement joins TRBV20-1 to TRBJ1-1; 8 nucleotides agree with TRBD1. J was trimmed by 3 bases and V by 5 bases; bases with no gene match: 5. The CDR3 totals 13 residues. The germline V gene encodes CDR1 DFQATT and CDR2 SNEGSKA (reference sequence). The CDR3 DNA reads TGCAGTGCTCAGACAGGGGAGGACACTGAAGCTTTCTTT. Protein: CSAQTGEDTEAFF.

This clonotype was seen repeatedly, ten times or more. The CDR3 bases are TGTGCCAGCAGCTTATTGGGACAGATCTATGGCTACACCTTC. Protein: CASSLLGQIYGYTF. The chain couples TRBV7-2 to TRBJ1-2, with TRBD1 matching 7 bases. The CDR3 runs to 14 residues. The germline gives CDR1 SGHTA, CDR2 FQGNSA. With V trimmed by 2 bases and J by 4 bases, 4 bases remained unmatched.

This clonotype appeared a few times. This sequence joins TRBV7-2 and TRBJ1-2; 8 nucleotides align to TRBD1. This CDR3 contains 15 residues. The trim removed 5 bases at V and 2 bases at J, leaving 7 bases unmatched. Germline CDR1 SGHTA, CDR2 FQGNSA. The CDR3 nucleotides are TGTGCCAGCAGCCCGTATCGGACAGGGAACTATGGCTACACCTTC. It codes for CASSPYRTGNYGYTF.

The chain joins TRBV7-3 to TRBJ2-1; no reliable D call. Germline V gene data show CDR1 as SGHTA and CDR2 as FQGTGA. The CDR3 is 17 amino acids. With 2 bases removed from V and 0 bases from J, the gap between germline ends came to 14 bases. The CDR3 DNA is TGTGCCAGCAGCTTATTCCCCCCGGACCACTCCTACAATGAGCAGTTCTTC. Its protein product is CASSLFPPDHSYNEQFF.

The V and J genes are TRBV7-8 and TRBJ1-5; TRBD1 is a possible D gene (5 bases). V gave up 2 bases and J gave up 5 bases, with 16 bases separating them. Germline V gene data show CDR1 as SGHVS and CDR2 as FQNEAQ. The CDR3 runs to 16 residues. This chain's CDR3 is CASSLTEAPRDQPQHF. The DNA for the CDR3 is TGTGCCAGCAGCTTAACCGAGGCACCCAGGGATCAGCCCCAGCATTTT.

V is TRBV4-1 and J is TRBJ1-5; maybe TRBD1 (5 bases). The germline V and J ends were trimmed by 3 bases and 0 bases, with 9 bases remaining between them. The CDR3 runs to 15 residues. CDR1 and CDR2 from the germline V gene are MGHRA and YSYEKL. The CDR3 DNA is TGCGCCAGCAGCCATTTTCAGGGTAGCAATCAGCCCCAGCATTTT. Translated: CASSHFQGSNQPQHF.

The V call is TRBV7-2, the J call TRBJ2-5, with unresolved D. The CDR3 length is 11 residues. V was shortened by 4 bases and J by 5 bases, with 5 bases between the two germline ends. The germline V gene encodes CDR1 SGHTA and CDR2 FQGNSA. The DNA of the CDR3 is TGTGCCAGCAGCTCCTCGGAGACCCAGTACTTC. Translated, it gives CASSSSETQYF.

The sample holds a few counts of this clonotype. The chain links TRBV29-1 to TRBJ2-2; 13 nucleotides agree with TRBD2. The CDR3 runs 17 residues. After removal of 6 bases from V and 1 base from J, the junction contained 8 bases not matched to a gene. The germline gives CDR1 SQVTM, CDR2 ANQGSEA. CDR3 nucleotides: TGCAGCGTCCAAACTGGGACTAGCGGGATGAACACCGGGGAGCTGTTTTTT. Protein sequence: CSVQTGTSGMNTGELFF.